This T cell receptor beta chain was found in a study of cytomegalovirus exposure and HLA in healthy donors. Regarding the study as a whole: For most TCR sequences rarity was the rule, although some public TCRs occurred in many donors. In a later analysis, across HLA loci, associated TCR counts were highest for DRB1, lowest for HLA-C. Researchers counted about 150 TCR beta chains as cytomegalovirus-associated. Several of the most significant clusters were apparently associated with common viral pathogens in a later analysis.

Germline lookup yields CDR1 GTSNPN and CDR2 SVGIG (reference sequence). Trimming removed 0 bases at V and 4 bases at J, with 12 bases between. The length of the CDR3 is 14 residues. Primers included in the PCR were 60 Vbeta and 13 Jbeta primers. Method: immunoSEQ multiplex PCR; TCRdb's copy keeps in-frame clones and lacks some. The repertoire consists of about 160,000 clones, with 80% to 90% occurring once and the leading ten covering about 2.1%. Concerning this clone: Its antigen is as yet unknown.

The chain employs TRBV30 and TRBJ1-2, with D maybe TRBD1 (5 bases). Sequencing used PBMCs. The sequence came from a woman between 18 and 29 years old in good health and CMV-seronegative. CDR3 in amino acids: CAWSVQEGGYGYTF. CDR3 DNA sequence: TGTGCCTGGAGTGTACAGGAGGGTGGCTATGGCTACACCTTC.